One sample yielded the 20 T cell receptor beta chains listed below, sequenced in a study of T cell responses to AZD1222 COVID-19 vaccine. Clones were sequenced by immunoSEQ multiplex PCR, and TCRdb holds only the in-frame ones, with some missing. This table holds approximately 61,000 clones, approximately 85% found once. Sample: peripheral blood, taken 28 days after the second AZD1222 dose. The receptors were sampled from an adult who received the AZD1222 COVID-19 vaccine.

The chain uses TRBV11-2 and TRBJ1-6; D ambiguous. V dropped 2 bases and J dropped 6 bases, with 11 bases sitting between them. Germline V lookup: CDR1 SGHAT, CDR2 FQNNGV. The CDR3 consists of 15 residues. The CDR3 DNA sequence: TGTGCCAGCAGCTTACTGGGTTCACGTAATTCACCCCTCCACTTT. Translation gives CASSLLGSRNSPLHF.

The CDR3 DNA is TGTGCCAGCAGCCCCGGGGAGGGGAGAGAGCCCCAGCATTTT. It codes for CASSPGEGREPQHF. The V call is TRBV7-9, the J call TRBJ1-5; D might be TRBD1 (5 bases). CDR3 size: 14 residues. Germline V gives CDR1 SEHNR, CDR2 FQNEAQ (reference sequence). Trimming took 5 bases from V and 8 from J, leaving 16 bases between them.

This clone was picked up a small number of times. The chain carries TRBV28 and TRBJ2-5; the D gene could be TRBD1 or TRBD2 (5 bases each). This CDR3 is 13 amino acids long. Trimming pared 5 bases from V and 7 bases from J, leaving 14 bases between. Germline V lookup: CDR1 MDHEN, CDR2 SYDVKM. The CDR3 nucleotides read TGTGCCAGCAGTGGTGGAGAGGGGTGGACCCAGTACTTC. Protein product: CASSGGEGWTQYF.

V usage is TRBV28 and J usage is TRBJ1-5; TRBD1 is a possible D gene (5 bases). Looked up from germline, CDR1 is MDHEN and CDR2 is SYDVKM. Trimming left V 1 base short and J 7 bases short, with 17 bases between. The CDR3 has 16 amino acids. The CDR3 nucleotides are TGTGCCAGCAGTTTATCCGGGGCAGGGAAGGGCCAGCCCCAGCATTTT. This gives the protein CASSLSGAGKGQPQHF.

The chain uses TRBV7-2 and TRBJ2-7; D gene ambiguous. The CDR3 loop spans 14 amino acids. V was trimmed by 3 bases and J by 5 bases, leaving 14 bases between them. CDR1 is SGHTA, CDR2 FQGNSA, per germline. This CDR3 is CASSFRGTPNEQYF. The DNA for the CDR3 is TGTGCCAGCAGCTTTAGAGGAACGCCCAACGAGCAGTACTTC.

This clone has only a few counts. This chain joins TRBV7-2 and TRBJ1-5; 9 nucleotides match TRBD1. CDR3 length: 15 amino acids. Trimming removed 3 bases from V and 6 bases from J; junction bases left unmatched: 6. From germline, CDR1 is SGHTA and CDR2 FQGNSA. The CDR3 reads CASSFGTGMGQPQHF. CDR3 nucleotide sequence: TGTGCCAGCAGCTTCGGGACAGGGATGGGTCAGCCCCAGCATTTT.

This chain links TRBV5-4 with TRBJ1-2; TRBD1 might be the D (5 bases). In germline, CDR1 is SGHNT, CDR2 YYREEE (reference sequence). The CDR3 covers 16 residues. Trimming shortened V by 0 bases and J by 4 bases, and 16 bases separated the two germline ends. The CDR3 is CASSLAGGEGPYGYTF. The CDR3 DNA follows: TGTGCCAGCAGCTTGGCCGGGGGAGAGGGGCCCTATGGCTACACCTTC.

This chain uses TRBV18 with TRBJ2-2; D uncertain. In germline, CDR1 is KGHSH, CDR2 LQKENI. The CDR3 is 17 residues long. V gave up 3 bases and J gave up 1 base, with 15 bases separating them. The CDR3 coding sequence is TGTGCCAGCTCACCTTCTTTTCGTAAAGTGAACACCGGGGAGCTGTTTTTT. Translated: CASSPSFRKVNTGELFF.

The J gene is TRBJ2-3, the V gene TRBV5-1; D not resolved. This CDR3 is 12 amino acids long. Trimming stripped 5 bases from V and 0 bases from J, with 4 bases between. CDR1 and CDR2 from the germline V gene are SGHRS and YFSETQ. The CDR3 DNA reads TGCGCCAGCAGTCCTAGCACAGATACGCAGTATTTT. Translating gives CASSPSTDTQYF.

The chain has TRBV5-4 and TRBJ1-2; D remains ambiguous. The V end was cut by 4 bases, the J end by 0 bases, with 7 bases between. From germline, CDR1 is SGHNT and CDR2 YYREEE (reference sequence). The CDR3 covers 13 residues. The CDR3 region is CASSVPANYGYTF. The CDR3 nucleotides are TGTGCCAGCAGCGTCCCGGCTAACTATGGCTACACCTTC.

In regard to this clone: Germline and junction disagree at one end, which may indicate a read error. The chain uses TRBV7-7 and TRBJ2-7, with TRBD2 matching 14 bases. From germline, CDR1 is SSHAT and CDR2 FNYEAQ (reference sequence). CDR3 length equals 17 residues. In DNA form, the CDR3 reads TGTGCTAGCAGCCCAGCTCCGGCGGGACTAGCGGGAGCCGAGCAGTACTTC. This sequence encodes CASSPAPAGLAGAEQYF.

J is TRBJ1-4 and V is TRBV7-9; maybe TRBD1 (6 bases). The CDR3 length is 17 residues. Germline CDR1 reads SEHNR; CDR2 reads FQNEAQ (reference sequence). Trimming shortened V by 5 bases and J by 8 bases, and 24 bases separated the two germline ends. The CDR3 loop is CASSREFGGRSEEKLFF. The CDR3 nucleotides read TGTGCCAGCAGCCGCGAATTTGGGGGGCGATCGGAGGAAAAACTGTTTTTT.

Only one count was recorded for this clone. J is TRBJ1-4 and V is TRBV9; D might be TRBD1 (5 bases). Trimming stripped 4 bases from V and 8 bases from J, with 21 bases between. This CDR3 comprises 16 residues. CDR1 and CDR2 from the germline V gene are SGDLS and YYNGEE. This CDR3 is CASSPFGRQGREKLFF. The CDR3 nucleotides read TGTGCCAGCAGCCCTTTCGGGCGCCAGGGTAGGGAAAAACTGTTTTTT.

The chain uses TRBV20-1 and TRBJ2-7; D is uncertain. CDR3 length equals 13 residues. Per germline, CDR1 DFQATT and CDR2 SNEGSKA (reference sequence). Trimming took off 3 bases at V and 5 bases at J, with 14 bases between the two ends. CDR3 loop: CSASRQSVNEQYF. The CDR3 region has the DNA TGCAGTGCTAGTAGGCAAAGCGTAAACGAGCAGTACTTC.

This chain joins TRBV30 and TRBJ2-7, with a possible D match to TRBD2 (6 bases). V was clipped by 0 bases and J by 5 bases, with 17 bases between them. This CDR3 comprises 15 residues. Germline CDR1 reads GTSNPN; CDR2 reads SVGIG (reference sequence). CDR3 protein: CAWSVLGGLNNEQYF. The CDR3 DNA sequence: TGTGCCTGGAGTGTACTCGGAGGGTTAAACAACGAGCAGTACTTC.

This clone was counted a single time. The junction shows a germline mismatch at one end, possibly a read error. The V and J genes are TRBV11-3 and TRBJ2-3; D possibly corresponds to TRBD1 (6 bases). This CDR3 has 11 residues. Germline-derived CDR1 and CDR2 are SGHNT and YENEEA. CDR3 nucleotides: TGTGCCAGCTCGGAGACAGGCGATTCTCCTTTT. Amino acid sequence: CASSETGDSPF.

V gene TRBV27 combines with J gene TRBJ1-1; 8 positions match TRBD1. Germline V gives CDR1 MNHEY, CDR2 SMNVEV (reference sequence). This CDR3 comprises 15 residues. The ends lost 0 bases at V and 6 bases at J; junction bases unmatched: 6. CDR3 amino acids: CASSLSPGGLAEAFF. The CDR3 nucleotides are TGTGCCAGCAGTTTATCACCAGGGGGCTTGGCTGAAGCTTTCTTT.

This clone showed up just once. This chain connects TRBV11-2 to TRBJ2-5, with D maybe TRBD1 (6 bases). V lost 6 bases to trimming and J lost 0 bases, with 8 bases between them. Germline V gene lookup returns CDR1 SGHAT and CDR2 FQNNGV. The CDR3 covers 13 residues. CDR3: CASSSGDQETQYF. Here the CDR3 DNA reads TGTGCCAGCAGTTCAGGGGACCAAGAGACCCAGTACTTC.

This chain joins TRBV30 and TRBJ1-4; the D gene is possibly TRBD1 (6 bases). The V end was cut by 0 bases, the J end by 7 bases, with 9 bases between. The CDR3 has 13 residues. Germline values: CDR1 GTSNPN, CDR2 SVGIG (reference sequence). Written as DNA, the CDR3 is TGTGCCTGGAGTGTACAGGGTGGTGAAAAACTGTTTTTT. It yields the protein CAWSVQGGEKLFF.

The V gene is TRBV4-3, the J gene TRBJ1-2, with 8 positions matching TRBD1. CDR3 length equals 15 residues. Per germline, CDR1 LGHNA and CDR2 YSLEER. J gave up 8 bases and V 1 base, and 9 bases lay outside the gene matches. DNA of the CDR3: TGCGCCAGCAGCCAAGTTGGAGCAGGGGGCTTGGGCTACACCTTC. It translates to CASSQVGAGGLGYTF.